This TCR beta chain was identified during a study of blood T cells in healthy people across ages. Study details: Per two T cells, about one barcoded beta molecule was captured through template switching.

A second PCR of about 6 to 11 cycles used a sample-barcoded 5' primer and a J-beta primer mix. Each cDNA molecule carried a tag from a template-switch adaptor that contained 12 random nucleotides. TCRdb reprocessed the 5' RACE reads with MiXCR, giving one entry per CDR3 protein. The table has roughly 1.4 million distinct CDR3 sequences, approximately 63% seen once. This clonotype came up a few times. Its specificity is unknown. Deletions cut 2 bases from V and 8 bases from J, with 13 bases between. The CDR3 spans 15 residues. CDR1 SGHTA and CDR2 FQGNSA come from the germline V gene. Notes on the study in general: Comparison with aged donors showed that long-lived donors had more naive CD4+ cells and higher diversity. Diversity figures derived from one million T cells were judged to underestimate the true value.

The chain carries TRBV7-2 and TRBJ1-6; a weak D match, TRBD1 (6 bases). This clonotype was obtained from a young man in good health. Source material: blood. In DNA, the CDR3 is TGTGCCAGCAGCTTAAACGCAGGGGAGGATTCACCCCTCCACTTT. Translating it yields CASSLNAGEDSPLHF.